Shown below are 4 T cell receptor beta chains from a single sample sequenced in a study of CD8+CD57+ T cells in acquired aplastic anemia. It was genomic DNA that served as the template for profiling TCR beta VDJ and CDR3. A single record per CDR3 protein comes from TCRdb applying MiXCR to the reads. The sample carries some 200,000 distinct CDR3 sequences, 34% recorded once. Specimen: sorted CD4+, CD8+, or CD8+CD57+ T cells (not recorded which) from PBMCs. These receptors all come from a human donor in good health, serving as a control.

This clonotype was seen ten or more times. The DNA for the CDR3 is TGTGCCAGCAGTTCGCCCTGGACTTTTGGCTACACCTTC. Protein: CASSSPWTFGYTF. The chain is built from TRBV6-5 and TRBJ1-2; the D is unclear. Per the germline V gene, CDR1 is MNHEY and CDR2 is SVGAGI. The CDR3 is 13 residues long. Trimming removed 4 bases at V and 7 bases at J, with 13 bases between.

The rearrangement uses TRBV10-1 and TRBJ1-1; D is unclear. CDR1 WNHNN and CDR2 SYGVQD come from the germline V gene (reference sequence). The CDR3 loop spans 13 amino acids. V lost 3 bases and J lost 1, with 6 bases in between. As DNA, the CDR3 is TGCGCCAGCAGTGAACGGACGAACACTGAAGCTTTCTTT. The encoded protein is CASSERTNTEAFF.

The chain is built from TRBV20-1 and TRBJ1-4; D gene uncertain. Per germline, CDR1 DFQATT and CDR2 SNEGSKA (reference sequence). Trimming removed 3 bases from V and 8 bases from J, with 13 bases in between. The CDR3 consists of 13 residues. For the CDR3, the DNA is TGCAGTGCTAGGGCCGGGGTTAGGGAAAAACTGTTTTTT. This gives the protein CSARAGVREKLFF.

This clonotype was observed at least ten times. CDR3 in amino acids: CASSRAGELFF. DNA for the CDR3: TGCGCCAGCAGTAGGGCCGGGGAGCTGTTTTTT. V and J are TRBV10-2 and TRBJ2-2; D not certain. With 5 bases removed from V and 6 bases from J, the gap between germline ends came to 4 bases. This CDR3 is built from 11 residues. CDR1 and CDR2 (germline): WSHSY, SAAADI.